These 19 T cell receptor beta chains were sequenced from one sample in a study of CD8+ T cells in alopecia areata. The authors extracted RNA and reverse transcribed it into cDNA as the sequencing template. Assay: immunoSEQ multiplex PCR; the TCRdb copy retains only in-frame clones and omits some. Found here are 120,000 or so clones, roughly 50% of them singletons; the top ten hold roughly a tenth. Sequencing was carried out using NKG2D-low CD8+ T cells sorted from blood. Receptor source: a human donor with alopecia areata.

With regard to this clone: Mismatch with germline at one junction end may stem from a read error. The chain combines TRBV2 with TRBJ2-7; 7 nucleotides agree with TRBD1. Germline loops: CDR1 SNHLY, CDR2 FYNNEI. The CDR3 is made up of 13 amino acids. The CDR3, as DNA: TGTGCCAGCAGAGAAGACAGGGCCTACGAGCAGTACTTC. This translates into CASREDRAYEQYF.

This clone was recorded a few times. The CDR3 spells CASSRDGGTDTQYF. CDR3 sequence (DNA): TGTGCCAGCAGCCGGGACGGCGGCACAGATACGCAGTATTTT. The chain couples TRBV6-4 to TRBJ2-3; D is possibly TRBD1 or TRBD2 (5 bases each). CDR1 and CDR2 (germline): MRHNA, SNTAGT. There are 14 residues in the CDR3. With 6 bases removed from V and 1 base from J, the gap between germline ends came to 11 bases.

The CDR3, as DNA: TGTGCCAGCGAGGGGGAGCAAGAGACCCAGTACTTC. Amino acids: CASEGEQETQYF. This rearrangement joins TRBV2 to TRBJ2-5; possibly TRBD1 for D (6 bases). V lost 8 bases to trimming and J lost 2 bases, with 9 bases between them. CDR3 length equals 12 residues. Germline V gene sequence: CDR1 SNHLY, CDR2 FYNNEI.

CDR3 sequence (DNA): TGTGCCAGCGCTTCAGGCCCTGAGCAGTTCTTC. Its translation is CASASGPEQFF. J is TRBJ2-1 and V is TRBV11-2; no reliable D call. V dropped 8 bases and J dropped 9 bases, with 11 bases sitting between them. CDR1 and CDR2 (germline): SGHAT, FQNNGV. This CDR3 comprises 11 residues.

This chain's CDR3 is CSVEPGQGTGELFF. CDR3 nucleotides: TGCAGCGTTGAACCAGGACAGGGGACCGGGGAGCTGTTTTTT. The chain uses TRBV29-1 and TRBJ2-2; 9 bases fit TRBD1. There are 14 residues in the CDR3. V shed 2 bases and J 5 bases; nucleotides not matched to a gene: 3. CDR1 is SQVTM, CDR2 ANQGSEA, per germline.

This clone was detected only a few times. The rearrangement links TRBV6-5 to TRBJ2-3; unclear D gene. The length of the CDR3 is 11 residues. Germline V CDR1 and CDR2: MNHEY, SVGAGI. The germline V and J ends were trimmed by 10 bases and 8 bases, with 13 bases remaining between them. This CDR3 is CATKSQSTQYF. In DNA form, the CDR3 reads TGTGCCACTAAGTCCCAAAGTACGCAGTATTTT.

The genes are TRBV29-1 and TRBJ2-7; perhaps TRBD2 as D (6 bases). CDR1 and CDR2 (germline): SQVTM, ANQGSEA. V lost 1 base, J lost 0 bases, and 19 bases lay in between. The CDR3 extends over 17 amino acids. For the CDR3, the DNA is TGCAGCGTTGAAGGGGAAGGGCCAGCGGGCATCTCCTACGAGCAGTACTTC. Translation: CSVEGEGPAGISYEQYF.

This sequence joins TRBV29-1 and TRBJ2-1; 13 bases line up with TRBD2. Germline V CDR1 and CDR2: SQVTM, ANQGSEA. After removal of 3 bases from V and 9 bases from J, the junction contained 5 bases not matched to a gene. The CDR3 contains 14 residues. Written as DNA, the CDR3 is TGCAGCGTTGAGGGGACTAGCGGGGAAGGTGAGCAGTTCTTC. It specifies CSVEGTSGEGEQFF.

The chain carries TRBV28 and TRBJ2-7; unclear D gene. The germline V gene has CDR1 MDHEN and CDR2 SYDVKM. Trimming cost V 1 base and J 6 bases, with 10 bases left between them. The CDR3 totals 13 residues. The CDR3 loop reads CASSLFSVAEQYF. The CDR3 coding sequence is TGTGCCAGCAGTTTATTCTCGGTAGCCGAGCAGTACTTC. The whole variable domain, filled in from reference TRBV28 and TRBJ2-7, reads DVKVTQSSRYLVKRTGEKVFLECVQDMDHENMFWYRQDPGLGLRLIYFSYDVKMKEKGDIPEGYSVSREKKERFSLILESASTNQTSMYLCASSLFSVAEQYFGPGTRLTVT.

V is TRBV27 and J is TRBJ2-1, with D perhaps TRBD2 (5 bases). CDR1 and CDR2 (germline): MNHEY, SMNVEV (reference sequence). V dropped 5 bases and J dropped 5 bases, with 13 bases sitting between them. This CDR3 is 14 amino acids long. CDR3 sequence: CASSGGGRHNEQFF. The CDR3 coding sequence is TGTGCCAGCAGTGGTGGAGGACGGCACAATGAGCAGTTCTTC.

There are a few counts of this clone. CDR3 loop: CSFVRGNTGELFF. CDR3 DNA sequence: TGCAGCTTCGTTAGGGGGAACACCGGGGAGCTGTTTTTT. The genes are TRBV29-1 and TRBJ2-2; D perhaps matches TRBD1 (5 bases). This CDR3 spans 13 amino acids. V was clipped by 8 bases and J by 1 base, with 11 bases between them. Germline V gives CDR1 SQVTM, CDR2 ANQGSEA.

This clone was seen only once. The DNA for the CDR3 is TGTGCCAGCAGTCATCTGAGCGGGGGGCTTGAGGGCAATGAGCAGTTCTTC. Protein: CASSHLSGGLEGNEQFF. The rearrangement joins TRBV27 to TRBJ2-1; 9 positions agree with TRBD2. V was pared by 5 bases and J by 6 bases, with 14 bases of the junction left unmatched. CDR1 is MNHEY and CDR2 is SMNVEV in the germline V gene (reference sequence). The CDR3 sequence is 17 residues long.

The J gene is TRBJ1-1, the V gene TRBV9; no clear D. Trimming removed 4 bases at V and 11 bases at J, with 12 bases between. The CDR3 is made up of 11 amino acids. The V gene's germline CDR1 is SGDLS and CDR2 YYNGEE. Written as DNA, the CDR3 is TGTGCCAGCAGCCCGACAAAGGAGGCTTTCTTT. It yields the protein CASSPTKEAFF.

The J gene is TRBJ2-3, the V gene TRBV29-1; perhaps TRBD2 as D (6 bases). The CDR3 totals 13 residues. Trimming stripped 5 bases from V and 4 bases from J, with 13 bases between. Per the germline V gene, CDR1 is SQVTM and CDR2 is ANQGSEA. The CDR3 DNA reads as TGCAGCGTTTCGGGAGATCAGGCAGATACGCAGTATTTT. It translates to CSVSGDQADTQYF.

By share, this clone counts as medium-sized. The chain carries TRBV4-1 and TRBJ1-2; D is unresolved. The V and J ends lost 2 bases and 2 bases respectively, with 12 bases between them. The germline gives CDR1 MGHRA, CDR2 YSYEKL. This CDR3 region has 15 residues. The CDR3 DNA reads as TGCGCCAGCAGCCAATCTGCTACTACCAACTATGGCTACACCTTC. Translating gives CASSQSATTNYGYTF.

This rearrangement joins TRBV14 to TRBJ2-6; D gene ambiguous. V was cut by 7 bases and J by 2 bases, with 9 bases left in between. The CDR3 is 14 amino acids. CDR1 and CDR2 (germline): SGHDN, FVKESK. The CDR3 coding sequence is TGTGCCAGCACCCGCGAAGCTGGGGCCAACGTCCTGACTTTC. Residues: CASTREAGANVLTF.

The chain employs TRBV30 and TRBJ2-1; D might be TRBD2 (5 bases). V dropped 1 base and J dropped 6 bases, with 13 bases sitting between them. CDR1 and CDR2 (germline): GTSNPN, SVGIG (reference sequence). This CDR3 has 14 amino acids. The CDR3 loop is CAWSAGSHLNEQFF. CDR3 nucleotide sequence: TGTGCCTGGAGTGCGGGATCCCACCTCAATGAGCAGTTCTTC. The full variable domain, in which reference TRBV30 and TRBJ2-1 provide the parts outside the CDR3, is SQTIHQWPATLVQPVGSPLSLECTVEGTSNPNLYWYRQAAGRGLQLLFYSVGIGQISSEVPQNLSASRPQDRQFILSSKKLLLSDSGFYLCAWSAGSHLNEQFFGPGTRLTVL.

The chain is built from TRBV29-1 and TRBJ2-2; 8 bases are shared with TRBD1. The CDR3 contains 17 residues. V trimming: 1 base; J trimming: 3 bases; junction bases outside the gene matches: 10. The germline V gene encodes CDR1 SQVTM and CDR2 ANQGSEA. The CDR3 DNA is TGCAGCGTTGAAGGAAGGGCCGCGACAGGGGACACCGGGGAGCTGTTTTTT. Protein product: CSVEGRAATGDTGELFF.

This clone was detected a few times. DNA of the CDR3: TGTGCCAGCAGTCCCTCGGGAGGGGGATATTCACCCCTCCACTTT. It yields the protein CASSPSGGGYSPLHF. This chain links TRBV27 with TRBJ1-6, with D possibly matching TRBD1 (6 bases). The germline gives CDR1 MNHEY, CDR2 SMNVEV (reference sequence). The germline V and J ends were trimmed by 5 bases and 8 bases, with 16 bases remaining between them. CDR3 size: 15 residues.